This TCR beta chain was documented in a study of OX40 agonist ivuxolimab in advanced cancers. Study conclusions and caveats: Expanded peripheral T-cell antigen specificity went undetermined.

Regarding this clone: Its target is unknown.

TCRdb's copy holds only in-frame clones and misses some; the assay was immunoSEQ multiplex PCR. The sample contains more than 20,000 clones, roughly nine tenths of which appear only once. Germline V gene sequence: CDR1 MNHEY, CDR2 SMNVEV (reference sequence). V lost 0 bases, J lost 6 bases, and 6 bases stayed unmatched. This CDR3 has 15 residues. The TCR sequence derives from an adult with an advanced solid tumor such as melanoma, head and neck, liver or kidney cancer. Sequencing used CD4+ or CD8+ T cells sorted from blood, obtained in a trial of the OX40 agonist ivuxolimab. This chain connects TRBV27 to TRBJ2-5, with 8 bases matching TRBD2. Here the CDR3 DNA reads TGTGCCAGCAGTTTATCGCAGGGCGGGAGGCAGACCCAGTACTTC. Translating gives CASSLSQGGRQTQYF.